These 11 T cell receptor beta chains originate from one sample sequenced in a study of cytomegalovirus exposure and HLA in healthy donors. PCR used 60 Vbeta primers and 13 Jbeta primers. Sequenced by immunoSEQ multiplex PCR; TCRdb stores in-frame clones only, minus some. The sample comprises 110,000 to 150,000 clones, about three quarters of which are singletons, and 6.5% to 7% rests with the top ten. Material: PBMCs. These receptors all come from a man between 40 and 49 years old in good health and CMV-seropositive.

The rearrangement joins TRBV19 to TRBJ1-1; D gene uncertain. CDR3 size: 13 residues. Trimming removed 5 bases from V and 0 bases from J, with 7 bases in between. The germline V gene has CDR1 LNHDA and CDR2 SQIVND (reference sequence). The CDR3 region is CASSAQMNTEAFF. In nucleotides, the CDR3 is TGTGCCAGTAGTGCACAAATGAACACTGAAGCTTTCTTT.

This clone has more than one count but fewer than ten. The chain has TRBV10-1 and TRBJ2-7; 10 bases line up with TRBD1. The V gene's germline CDR1 is WNHNN and CDR2 SYGVQD (reference sequence). The CDR3 spans 18 residues. J was trimmed by 8 bases and V by 5 bases; bases with no gene match: 21. Written as DNA, the CDR3 is TGCGCCAGCAGTACCATGACCTCCCCCGGGACAGGGGAAGACAAGCAGTACTTC. Its protein is CASSTMTSPGTGEDKQYF.

This clone showed up just a few times. The chain combines TRBV27 with TRBJ2-7; 9 bases are shared with TRBD1. CDR3 length: 14 residues. Unmatched junction bases numbered 3, after V lost 2 bases and J lost 4 bases. Germline V gene data show CDR1 as MNHEY and CDR2 as SMNVEV (reference sequence). The CDR3 sequence is CASSLTGQGYEQYF. The CDR3 nucleotides are TGTGCCAGCAGTTTAACGGGACAGGGTTACGAGCAGTACTTC.

V is TRBV18 and J is TRBJ1-4; D might be TRBD1 (5 bases). There are 15 residues in the CDR3. Trimming left V 3 bases short and J 5 bases short, with 13 bases between. From germline, CDR1 is KGHSH and CDR2 LQKENI. CDR3 in DNA: TGTGCCAGCTCACCTCGCTTGGCAGGGAATGAAAAACTGTTTTTT. It is translated as CASSPRLAGNEKLFF.

This rearrangement joins TRBV27 to TRBJ1-2; weak D call: TRBD1 (6 bases). V was trimmed by 2 bases and J by 4 bases, leaving 8 bases between them. Germline CDR1 MNHEY, CDR2 SMNVEV (reference sequence). CDR3 length equals 13 residues. CDR3 nucleotides: TGTGCCAGCAGTTTAGCAGGGGCCTATGGCTACACCTTC. As protein: CASSLAGAYGYTF.

This clone has just one count. The chain couples TRBV25-1 to TRBJ1-2, with D possibly TRBD1 on 5 matching bases. CDR1 MGHDK and CDR2 SYGVNS come from the germline V gene. CDR3 length: 14 amino acids. V lost 1 base, J lost 7 bases, and 13 bases lay in between. CDR3 residues: CASSESPGSRGYTF. In nucleotides, the CDR3 is TGTGCCAGCAGTGAATCGCCAGGGTCTCGTGGCTACACCTTC.

This clone was counted once. The V and J genes are TRBV28 and TRBJ1-4; TRBD1 aligns across 9 bases. V gave up 6 bases and J gave up 1 base; unmatched junction bases: 3. The CDR3 has 15 amino acids. Germline CDR1 reads MDHEN; CDR2 reads SYDVKM. The CDR3: CASSPGQGTNEKLFF. CDR3 DNA: TGTGCCAGCAGCCCGGGACAGGGAACTAATGAAAAACTGTTTTTT.

This chain connects TRBV11-3 to TRBJ2-1; tentatively, D is TRBD2 (5 bases). The CDR3 length is 16 residues. Germline V gene lookup returns CDR1 SGHNT and CDR2 YENEEA. V lost 5 bases and J lost 2, with 16 bases in between. The CDR3 loop is CASSPRALYTYNEQFF. The CDR3 DNA follows: TGTGCCAGCAGCCCGAGGGCTCTCTACACCTACAATGAGCAGTTCTTC.

The rearrangement uses TRBV7-2 and TRBJ1-6, with D uncertain. Between the trimmed V and J ends, which lost 0 bases and 6 bases, there was a span of 12 bases. Germline V gene lookup returns CDR1 SGHTA and CDR2 FQGNSA. This CDR3 contains 16 residues. CDR3 in DNA: TGTGCCAGCAGCTTAGCAGGCACTTACAGTAATTCACCCCTCCACTTT. Its translation is CASSLAGTYSNSPLHF.

The chain carries TRBV28 and TRBJ1-5, with D possibly TRBD1 on 5 matching bases. This CDR3 comprises 15 residues. CDR1 is MDHEN and CDR2 is SYDVKM in the germline V gene. V lost 7 bases and J 2 bases, leaving 15 bases between the germline ends. This CDR3 is CASTLRRGGNQPQHF. The DNA of the CDR3 is TGTGCCAGCACCCTACGGCGGGGGGGCAATCAGCCCCAGCATTTT.

The V gene is TRBV27, the J gene TRBJ2-2, with TRBD2 matching 7 bases. This CDR3 spans 14 amino acids. In germline, CDR1 is MNHEY, CDR2 SMNVEV (reference sequence). J gave up 5 bases and V 3 bases, and 3 bases lay outside the gene matches. The CDR3 nucleotides read TGTGCCAGCAGTTTTGGGGGGGGAACCGGGGAGCTGTTTTTT. This codes for CASSFGGGTGELFF.